Sequencing of this T cell receptor beta chain was carried out in a study of long-term antiretroviral therapy in people with HIV. General study findings and limits: The repertoire was dominated at all time points by clones expanded before ART. Compared with controls, HIV repertoires showed narrower CDR3 length ranges.

This clone was observed a few times. What it binds is not known. The germline gene is not matched at one end of the junction; a read error may be the cause. At the survey level, the v3.0 immunoSEQ assay was run. Some clones are missing from TCRdb's copy, which holds only in-frame ones; the method was immunoSEQ multiplex PCR. This table holds 25,000 to 35,000 clones, 95% found once. The CDR3 consists of 14 residues. Germline CDR1 MNHEY, CDR2 SMNVEV (reference sequence). The sequenced sample was unsorted PBMCs, obtained 5.3 years after starting antiretroviral therapy. This sequence joins TRBV27 and TRBJ1-1; D not resolved. The receptor's source is a man younger than 40 with HIV. CDR3: CASSLSNLGPDLRF. In DNA, the CDR3 is TGTGCCAGCAGTTTATCGAATCTCGGGCCGGACCTCCGTTTT.